What follows are 5 T cell receptor beta chains derived from one specimen sequenced in a study of blood T cell repertoires in COVID-19. The assay was immunoSEQ multiplex PCR, and TCRdb's table has in-frame clones only and misses some. This sample has fewer than 400,000 clones, with around nine tenths found just once. Source material: PBMCs or T cells enriched from blood (not recorded which). The receptors come from a woman in her forties or fifties who had recovered from COVID-19.

This chain connects TRBV5-1 to TRBJ1-2; possibly TRBD1 for D (5 bases). The V gene's germline CDR1 is SGHRS and CDR2 YFSETQ. There are 15 residues in the CDR3. V dropped 4 bases and J dropped 7 bases, with 20 bases sitting between them. CDR3 protein: CASSIMATEVSGYTF. The CDR3 nucleotides are TGCGCCAGCAGCATCATGGCGACAGAAGTTTCTGGCTACACCTTC.

The V call is TRBV6-1, the J call TRBJ1-5; TRBD1 matches at 7 bases. CDR3 length: 16 residues. After removal of 3 bases from V and 3 bases from J, the junction contained 8 bases not matched to a gene. Germline V gives CDR1 MNHNS, CDR2 SASEGT. In DNA form, the CDR3 reads TGTGCCAGCAGTGAGTCGACAGGGAGGATCAATCAGCCCCAGCATTTT. It specifies CASSESTGRINQPQHF.

The chain couples TRBV19 to TRBJ1-5; D remains ambiguous. In germline, CDR1 is LNHDA, CDR2 SQIVND (reference sequence). The V end was cut by 6 bases, the J end by 0 bases, with 12 bases between. The CDR3 length is 15 residues. The CDR3 loop reads CASRWTDYSNQPQHF. In DNA, the CDR3 is TGTGCCAGTAGATGGACGGACTATAGCAATCAGCCCCAGCATTTT. The full variable domain, completed using reference TRBV19 and TRBJ1-5, is DGGITQSPKYLFRKEGQNVTLSCEQNLNHDAMYWYRQDPGQGLRLIYYSQIVNDFQKGDIAEGYSVSREKKESFPLTVTSAQKNPTAFYLCASRWTDYSNQPQHFGDGTRLSIL.

The chain joins TRBV19 to TRBJ1-5; no clear D. Trimming removed 2 bases from V and 4 bases from J, with 12 bases in between. Germline V CDR1 and CDR2: LNHDA, SQIVND (reference sequence). The CDR3 consists of 15 residues. The CDR3 spells CASSIMGFGNQPQHF. Here the CDR3 DNA reads TGTGCCAGTAGTATAATGGGTTTCGGGAATCAGCCCCAGCATTTT.

CDR3 sequence (DNA): TGTGCCAGCAGCGAGACAACAGGGGGCTTTAATTCACCCCTCCACTTT. Protein: CASSETTGGFNSPLHF. The chain carries TRBV7-8 and TRBJ1-6, with TRBD1 identical over 9 bases. The CDR3 spans 16 residues. Germline trimming cut 5 bases from V and 6 bases from J; bases unmatched to any gene: 8. Germline V gives CDR1 SGHVS, CDR2 FQNEAQ.